These 9 T cell receptor beta chains came from one sample sequenced in a study of cytomegalovirus exposure and HLA in healthy donors. Clones were sequenced by immunoSEQ multiplex PCR, and TCRdb holds only the in-frame ones, with some missing. The data hold about 360,000 clones, with just over 85% observed a single time. Sequencing was done on a sample of PBMCs. These receptor sequences come from a woman aged 18-35 years in good health and CMV-seronegative.

This clone was found a few times. This sequence joins TRBV5-4 and TRBJ2-7; 11 bases map to TRBD1. Trimming at V came to 2 bases and at J to 3 bases, leaving 1 base not matched to a gene. CDR3 length: 14 residues. The germline V gene has CDR1 SGHNT and CDR2 YYREEE (reference sequence). The CDR3 DNA reads TGTGCCAGCAGCTTTGGGACAGGGGGCTACGAGCAGTACTTC. As protein: CASSFGTGGYEQYF.

This clone was seen a single time. The genes are TRBV28 and TRBJ1-4; 7 positions agree with TRBD1. CDR1 is MDHEN, CDR2 SYDVKM, per germline. There are 15 residues in the CDR3. V lost 3 bases and J lost 0; bases outside the gene matches: 1. Written as DNA, the CDR3 is TGTGCCAGCAGTTTCCAGGGGGCAACTAATGAAAAACTGTTTTTT. Translated: CASSFQGATNEKLFF. Complete variable domain (other parts from reference TRBV28 and TRBJ1-4): DVKVTQSSRYLVKRTGEKVFLECVQDMDHENMFWYRQDPGLGLRLIYFSYDVKMKEKGDIPEGYSVSREKKERFSLILESASTNQTSMYLCASSFQGATNEKLFFGSGTQLSVL.

The rearrangement uses TRBV27 and TRBJ2-3; 8 positions match TRBD2. Trimming removed 5 bases from V and 2 bases from J; junction bases left unmatched: 12. Germline V lookup: CDR1 MNHEY, CDR2 SMNVEV (reference sequence). The CDR3 contains 17 residues. The CDR3 DNA reads as TGTGCCAGCAGTCCCCTAATACTAGCGGACAACACAGATACGCAGTATTTT. Residues: CASSPLILADNTDTQYF.

The V gene is TRBV5-4, the J gene TRBJ2-1, with D possibly matching TRBD2 (6 bases). This CDR3 contains 15 residues. CDR1 SGHNT and CDR2 YYREEE come from the germline V gene (reference sequence). Trimming stripped 0 bases from V and 8 bases from J, with 15 bases between. In DNA form, the CDR3 reads TGTGCCAGCAGCTTGGCCGTGACTAGAGCCCATGAGCAGTTCTTC. Amino acid sequence: CASSLAVTRAHEQFF.

V and J are TRBV6-5 and TRBJ1-2; D is possibly TRBD1 (6 bases). CDR3 size: 15 residues. V dropped 7 bases and J dropped 5 bases, with 20 bases sitting between them. Germline V CDR1 and CDR2: MNHEY, SVGAGI. CDR3 residues: CASKQPKGTRYGYTF. DNA for the CDR3: TGTGCCAGCAAACAGCCAAAGGGGACACGTTATGGCTACACCTTC.

This chain connects TRBV27 to TRBJ2-1; weak D call: TRBD2 (7 bases). Trimming cost V 0 bases and J 5 bases, with 11 bases left between them. This CDR3 is built from 15 residues. Germline V gene sequence: CDR1 MNHEY, CDR2 SMNVEV (reference sequence). CDR3 protein: CASSLSGGGNNEQFF. As DNA, the CDR3 is TGTGCCAGCAGTTTATCGGGGGGGGGCAACAATGAGCAGTTCTTC.

The chain is built from TRBV5-4 and TRBJ1-1; D not resolved. V was shortened by 1 base and J by 1 base, with 5 bases between the two germline ends. The CDR3 runs 13 residues. CDR1 and CDR2 from the germline V gene are SGHNT and YYREEE (reference sequence). In DNA form, the CDR3 reads TGTGCCAGCAGCTTGCGGAGGAACACTGAAGCTTTCTTT. It codes for CASSLRRNTEAFF.

The genes are TRBV27 and TRBJ1-6, with D perhaps TRBD1 (5 bases). Per the germline V gene, CDR1 is MNHEY and CDR2 is SMNVEV (reference sequence). Trimming took off 7 bases at V and 7 bases at J, with 14 bases between the two ends. This CDR3 region has 14 residues. The CDR3 DNA follows: TGTGCCAGCAAACAACAGGCGGGAAATTCACCCCTCCACTTT. Translating it yields CASKQQAGNSPLHF.

CDR3 residues: CASTGRAPNNEQFF. The DNA of the CDR3 is TGTGCCAGCACCGGCAGGGCCCCCAACAATGAGCAGTTCTTC. V usage is TRBV2 and J usage is TRBJ2-1, with a tentative D call TRBD1 (5 bases). The CDR3 is 14 amino acids. V gave up 7 bases and J gave up 5 bases, with 15 bases separating them. Germline lookup yields CDR1 SNHLY and CDR2 FYNNEI. Full variable domain (remainder filled in from reference TRBV2 and TRBJ2-1): EPEVTQTPSHQVTQMGQEVILRCVPISNHLYFYWYRQILGQKVEFLVSFYNNEISEKSEIFDDQFSVERPDGSNFTLKIRSTKLEDSAMYFCASTGRAPNNEQFFGPGTRLTVL.